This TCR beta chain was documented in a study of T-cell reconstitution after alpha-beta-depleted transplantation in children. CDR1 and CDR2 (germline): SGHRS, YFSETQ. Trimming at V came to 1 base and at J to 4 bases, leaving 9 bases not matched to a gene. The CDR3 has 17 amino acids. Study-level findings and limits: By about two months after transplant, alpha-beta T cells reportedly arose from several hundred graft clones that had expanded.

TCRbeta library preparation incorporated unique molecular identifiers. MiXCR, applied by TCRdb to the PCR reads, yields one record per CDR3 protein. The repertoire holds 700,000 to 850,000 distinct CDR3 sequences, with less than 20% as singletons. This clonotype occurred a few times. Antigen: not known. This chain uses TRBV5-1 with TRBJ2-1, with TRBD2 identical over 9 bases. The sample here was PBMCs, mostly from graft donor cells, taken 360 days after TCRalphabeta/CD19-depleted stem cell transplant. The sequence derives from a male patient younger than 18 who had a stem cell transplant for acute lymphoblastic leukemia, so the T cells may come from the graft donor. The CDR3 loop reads CASSLMVAGAFYNEQFF. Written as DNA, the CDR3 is TGCGCCAGCAGCTTGATGGTAGCGGGAGCGTTTTACAATGAGCAGTTCTTC.